This is a list of T cell receptor beta chains from one sample in a study of radiotherapy plus CTLA-4 blockade in lung cancer. Only in-frame clones appear in the TCRdb table, and some are missing; sequencing was by immunoSEQ multiplex PCR. Among some 32,000 clones listed, over 75% were seen once. Sequenced here: peripheral blood, sampled from a patient treated with radiotherapy plus ipilimumab. These receptor sequences come from a human donor with non-small cell lung cancer that progressed on radiotherapy plus ipilimumab. Both conserved end residues are part of each CDR3. Fields, in order: clone size, V gene, D gene, J gene, CDR3 protein, CDR3 DNA. The D gene is left open where the match is weak. The size field is filled for only some rows; it gives once, few, many or a size class.

-	TRBV28	TRBD1	TRBJ1-2	CASRRGTGGFSPYGYTF	TGTGCCAGCAGGAGGGGGACAGGGGGTTTTAGCCCTTATGGCTACACCTTC
-	TRBV19	TRBD1	TRBJ1-2	CASSIGWTGQGAQGGYGYTF	TGTGCCAGTAGTATCGGATGGACGGGACAGGGGGCGCAGGGTGGTTATGGCTACACCTTC
once	TRBV2	-	TRBJ1-4	CASSEGLLLNEKLFF	TGTGCCAGCAGTGAAGGTCTACTGCTTAATGAAAAACTGTTTTTT
-	TRBV6-6	-	TRBJ2-2	CASRPTSTGELFF	TGTGCCAGCAGGCCTACTAGCACCGGGGAGCTGTTTTTT
once	TRBV7-2	TRBD1	TRBJ1-5	CASSLEGAQGNQPQHF	TGTGCCAGCAGCTTAGAGGGGGCGCAAGGCAATCAGCCCCAGCATTTT
-	TRBV6-1	TRBD1	TRBJ1-2	CASRMGQGIGYTF	TGTGCCAGCAGGATGGGACAGGGGATCGGCTACACCTTC
once	TRBV27	-	TRBJ1-6	CASSFVEGRFSPLHF	TGTGCCAGCAGTTTCGTAGAGGGCCGATTTTCACCCCTCCACTTT
-	TRBV6-1	TRBD1	TRBJ1-2	CASSAGQGWYGYTF	TGTGCCAGCAGTGCGGGACAGGGGTGGTATGGCTACACCTTC
-	TRBV7-8	-	TRBJ2-7	CASSLGRSYEQYF	TGTGCCAGCAGCTTGGGCCGGTCCTACGAGCAGTACTTC
-	TRBV2	-	TRBJ2-5	CASTEGGVGQETQYF	TGTGCCAGCACTGAAGGGGGGGTGGGGCAAGAGACCCAGTACTTC
-	TRBV19	-	TRBJ1-2	CASSIVTGYGYTF	TGTGCCAGTAGTATAGTAACAGGGTATGGCTACACCTTC
-	TRBV27	TRBD1	TRBJ1-5	CATRQGIIGNQPQHF	TGTGCCACCCGACAGGGAATAATTGGCAATCAGCCCCAGCATTTT
-	TRBV18	TRBD2	TRBJ2-1	CASSPPSGGANEQFF	TGTGCCAGCTCACCACCGAGCGGGGGGGCCAATGAGCAGTTCTTC
-	TRBV5-4	-	TRBJ2-3	CASSLTGGGADTQYF	TGTGCCAGCAGCCTTACGGGGGGCGGCGCAGATACGCAGTATTTT
-	TRBV7-2	-	TRBJ2-3	CASSLGYQGIKYF	TGTGCCAGCAGCTTAGGATATCAGGGGATTAAGTATTTT
once	TRBV2	-	TRBJ2-1	CASSEAAEGGEQFF	TGTGCCAGCAGTGAAGCCGCGGAGGGTGGTGAGCAGTTCTTC
-	TRBV4-2	TRBD2	TRBJ2-7	CASSQEWRGGWKEQYF	TGTGCCAGCAGCCAAGAATGGCGGGGGGGCTGGAAAGAGCAGTACTTC
-	TRBV18	TRBD2	TRBJ2-3	CASSPLAGATDTQYF	TGTGCCAGCTCACCACTAGCGGGGGCCACAGATACGCAGTATTTT
-	TRBV18	-	TRBJ2-7	CASSPQVSLREQYF	TGTGCCAGCTCACCACAAGTAAGCTTACGGGAGCAGTACTTC
-	TRBV5-4	TRBD2	TRBJ2-1	CASSAGLAGGYNEQFF	TGTGCCAGCAGCGCCGGACTAGCGGGGGGTTACAATGAGCAGTTCTTC
-	TRBV14	TRBD1	TRBJ2-2	CASSHLGQGGTGELFF	TGTGCCAGCAGCCACTTGGGACAGGGGGGAACCGGGGAGCTGTTTTTT
-	TRBV7-9	-	TRBJ2-7	CASSLDYSYEQYF	TGTGCCAGCAGCTTAGACTATTCCTACGAGCAGTACTTC
-	TRBV18	TRBD1	TRBJ1-3	CASSPGTVSGNTIYF	TGTGCCAGCTCACCAGGGACAGTCTCTGGAAACACCATATATTTT
-	TRBV15	TRBD1	TRBJ1-2	CATSLQGAGYGYTF	TGTGCCACCAGCCTCCAGGGGGCAGGCTATGGCTACACCTTC
-	TRBV9	-	TRBJ2-5	CASSVSQGGRETQYF	TGTGCCAGCAGCGTATCTCAGGGGGGCAGGGAGACCCAGTACTTC
once	TRBV18	TRBD1	TRBJ2-2	CASSPRSGGTGELFF	TGTGCCAGCTCACCACGTTCAGGGGGCACCGGGGAGCTGTTTTTT
few	TRBV6-4	-	TRBJ2-2	CASSPVQGNTGELFF	TGTGCCAGCAGTCCGGTTCAGGGGAACACCGGGGAGCTGTTTTTT
-	TRBV6-6	TRBD2	TRBJ2-2	CASTSGGNTGELFF	TGTGCCAGCACTAGCGGGGGGAACACCGGGGAGCTGTTTTTT
-	TRBV5-6	TRBD1	TRBJ2-2	CASSPAGTGNTGELFF	TGTGCCAGCAGCCCGGCGGGGACAGGGAACACCGGGGAGCTGTTTTTT
-	TRBV5-1	-	TRBJ2-2	CASSLDRVNTGELFF	TGCGCCAGCAGCTTGGACAGGGTTAACACCGGGGAGCTGTTTTTT
-	TRBV13	-	TRBJ2-1	CASSLGGWRVSYNEQFF	TGTGCCAGCAGCTTAGGAGGCTGGCGGGTCTCCTACAATGAGCAGTTCTTC
-	TRBV5-4	TRBD1	TRBJ1-6	CASSHDRAGSPLHF	TGTGCCAGCAGCCACGACAGGGCTGGGTCACCCCTCCACTTT
-	TRBV15	TRBD1	TRBJ2-2	CATSRAGTAAGELFF	TGTGCCACCAGCAGAGCCGGGACAGCGGCCGGGGAGCTGTTTTTT
-	TRBV5-1	-	TRBJ2-2	CASSLGRGSVTGELFF	TGCGCCAGCAGCTTGGGTCGAGGGTCGGTCACCGGGGAGCTGTTTTTT
-	TRBV11-2	-	TRBJ2-1	CASSLNGGPYNEQFF	TGTGCCAGCAGCTTAAACGGGGGGCCCTACAATGAGCAGTTCTTC
-	TRBV7-2	TRBD1	TRBJ1-1	CASSLDSGTGRAFF	TGTGCCAGCAGCTTAGATTCTGGGACAGGGAGGGCTTTCTTT
-	TRBV6-6	TRBD1	TRBJ1-6	CASSYWDRGNSPLHF	TGTGCCAGCAGTTACTGGGACAGGGGGAATTCACCCCTCCACTTT
-	TRBV18	-	TRBJ2-7	CASSPRGPYEQYF	TGTGCCAGCTCACCGCGGGGACCCTACGAGCAGTACTTC
-	TRBV7-2	-	TRBJ1-3	CASSFPPQLRQVSGNTIYF	TGTGCCAGCAGCTTTCCCCCTCAGCTCCGACAGGTCTCTGGAAACACCATATATTTT
few	TRBV6-1	TRBD2	TRBJ2-7	CASSEFGGSDEQYF	TGTGCCAGCAGTGAATTCGGGGGGAGCGACGAGCAGTACTTC
-	TRBV7-8	-	TRBJ1-1	CASSLLRNTEAFF	TGTGCCAGCAGCTTACTGAGGAACACTGAAGCTTTCTTT
-	TRBV2	-	TRBJ1-1	CASSEDGLSSTEAFF	TGTGCCAGCAGTGAGGACGGACTAAGCTCCACTGAAGCTTTCTTT
-	TRBV5-1	TRBD1	TRBJ1-3	CASSLRTGSGNTIYF	TGCGCCAGCAGCCTTAGGACAGGGTCCGGAAACACCATATATTTT
-	TRBV4-3	-	TRBJ1-6	CASSRTGGGNSPLHF	TGCGCCAGCAGCCGAACGGGGGGCGGTAATTCACCCCTCCACTTT
-	TRBV19	-	TRBJ1-1	CASSVNRDTEAFF	TGTGCCAGTAGTGTGAACAGGGACACTGAAGCTTTCTTT
-	TRBV19	-	TRBJ1-1	CASSFREGDTEAFF	TGTGCCAGTAGCTTCAGGGAAGGGGACACTGAAGCTTTCTTT
-	TRBV2	TRBD1	TRBJ1-2	CASRDRNYGYTF	TGTGCCAGCAGGGACAGGAACTATGGCTACACCTTC
-	TRBV5-1	-	TRBJ2-5	CASSDGLQMGIQQETQYF	TGCGCCAGCAGCGACGGACTCCAGATGGGGATACAACAAGAGACCCAGTACTTC
-	TRBV7-3	-	TRBJ1-4	CASSLTGTPRPKLFF	TGTGCCAGCAGCTTAACTGGGACACCTCGACCAAAACTGTTTTTT
-	TRBV4-1	-	TRBJ1-3	CASSQSLLGWSGNTIYF	TGCGCCAGCAGCCAAAGCCTTTTGGGCTGGAGCGGTAACACCATATATTTT
-	TRBV29-1	-	TRBJ1-1	CSVDATSYTEAFF	TGCAGCGTTGATGCCACTTCTTACACTGAAGCTTTCTTT
-	TRBV6-1	-	TRBJ2-7	CASLGGYEQYF	TGTGCCAGTCTCGGAGGCTACGAGCAGTACTTC
-	TRBV2	-	TRBJ1-6	CASSDGGGYSPLHF	TGTGCCAGCAGTGATGGCGGGGGCTATTCACCCCTCCACTTT